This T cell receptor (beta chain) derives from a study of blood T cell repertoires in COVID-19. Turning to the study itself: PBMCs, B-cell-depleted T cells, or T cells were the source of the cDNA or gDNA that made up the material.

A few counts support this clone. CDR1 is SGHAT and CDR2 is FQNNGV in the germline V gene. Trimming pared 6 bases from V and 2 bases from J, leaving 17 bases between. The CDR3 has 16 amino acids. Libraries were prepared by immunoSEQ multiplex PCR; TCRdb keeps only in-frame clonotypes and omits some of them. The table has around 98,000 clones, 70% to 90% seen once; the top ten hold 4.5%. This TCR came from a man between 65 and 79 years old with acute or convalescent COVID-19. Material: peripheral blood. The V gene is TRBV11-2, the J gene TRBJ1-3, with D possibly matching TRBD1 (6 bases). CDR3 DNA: TGTGCCAGCAGTCCCATTACAGGGCCGGCTGGAAACACCATATATTTT. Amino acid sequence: CASSPITGPAGNTIYF. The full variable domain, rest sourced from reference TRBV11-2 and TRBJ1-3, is EAGVAQSPRYKIIEKRQSVAFWCNPISGHATLYWYQQILGQGPKLLIQFQNNGVVDDSQLPKDRFSAERLKGVDSTLKIQPAKLEDSAVYLCASSPITGPAGNTIYFGEGSWLTVV.